These T cell receptor beta chains were read from a single sample in a study of cytomegalovirus exposure and HLA in healthy donors. Profiled with immunoSEQ multiplex PCR; TCRdb holds only in-frame clones, not every one. The data contain some 79,000 clones, roughly 79% of them singletons. The sequenced sample was PBMCs. These receptors were taken from a male donor in good health and CMV-seropositive. Both conserved end residues are part of each CDR3.

TRBV18	TRBJ1-2	CASSLQGSDHGYTF
TRBV28	-	CASRGQGTYEQYF
TRBV7-8	TRBJ2-2	CASSVVNTGELFF
TRBV5-1	TRBJ2-7	CASSYSGTGDYEQYF
TRBV19	TRBJ2-7	CASSILTGPYEQYF
TRBV27	TRBJ1-2	CASSSPGAAYGYTF
TRBV28	TRBJ1-1	CASSSGQYTEAFF
TRBV9	TRBJ1-1	CASSGQGNEAFF
TRBV6-5	TRBJ1-2	CASSPGQSLGHTF
TRBV30	TRBJ2-7	CAWSSSGNNEQYF
TRBV19	TRBJ2-1	CASSRTGASLLAGGGYNEQFF
TRBV6-1	TRBJ1-1	CASRPGTGANTEAFF
TRBV11-3	TRBJ2-3	CASSRGSGETDTQYF
TRBV5-6	TRBJ2-3	CASSLTSGGGVTDTQYF
TRBV5-1	TRBJ1-6	CASFGQAGGDNSPLHF
TRBV2	TRBJ2-7	CASSVGDRVDYEQYF
TRBV7-8	TRBJ2-7	CASSFLYEQYF
TRBV7-9	TRBJ2-7	CSSSYGTTYEQYF
TRBV7-8	TRBJ1-4	CASSVRQGRDEKLFF
TRBV29-1	TRBJ2-1	CRGGREVNEQFF
TRBV27	TRBJ2-5	CASSFMGGVDGGAEQYF
TRBV6-6	TRBJ1-5	CASSLWGSNQPQHF
TRBV7-9	TRBJ1-5	CASSAPGTDYQPQHF
TRBV27	TRBJ2-7	CASAAAGGGYEQYF
TRBV4-2	TRBJ2-7	CASSQERVGNYEQYF
TRBV6-1	TRBJ1-2	CASSEVRSANYGYTF
TRBV7-9	TRBJ1-2	CSSSFVNYGYTF
TRBV7-9	TRBJ1-1	CASSLARVRQLNTEAFF